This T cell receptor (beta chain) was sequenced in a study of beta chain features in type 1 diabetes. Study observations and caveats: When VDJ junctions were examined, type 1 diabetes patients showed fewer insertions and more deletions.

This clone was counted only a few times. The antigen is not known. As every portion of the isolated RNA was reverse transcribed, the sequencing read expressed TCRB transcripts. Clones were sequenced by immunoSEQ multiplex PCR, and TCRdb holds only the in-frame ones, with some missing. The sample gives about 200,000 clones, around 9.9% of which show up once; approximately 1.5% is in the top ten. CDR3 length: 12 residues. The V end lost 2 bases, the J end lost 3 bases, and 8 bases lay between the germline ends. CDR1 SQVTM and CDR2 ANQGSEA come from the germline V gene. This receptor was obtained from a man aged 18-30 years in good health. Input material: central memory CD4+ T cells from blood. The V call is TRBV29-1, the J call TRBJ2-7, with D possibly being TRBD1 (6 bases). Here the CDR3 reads CSVETDSYEQYF. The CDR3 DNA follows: TGCAGCGTTGAAACGGACAGCTACGAGCAGTACTTC.